The 17 T cell receptor beta chains given below trace back to one sample, sequenced in a study of beta chain features in type 1 diabetes. Expressed TCRB transcripts were sequenced because the entire RNA isolate underwent reverse transcription. The method was immunoSEQ multiplex PCR; TCRdb's version includes in-frame clones alone and lacks a portion of them. The repertoire holds roughly 130,000 clones, about 9.2% seen once, with around 0.63% in the top ten. Sequenced material: central memory CD4+ T cells from blood. Source of these receptors: a man aged 18 to 30 in good health.

This clone was seen a handful of times. The rearrangement uses TRBV6-6 and TRBJ2-1; TRBD1 aligns across 7 bases. This CDR3 comprises 16 residues. The J segment lost 7 bases and the V segment lost 0 bases, leaving 9 bases of the junction unmatched. Germline values: CDR1 MNHNY, CDR2 SVGAGI (reference sequence). The CDR3 sequence: CASSYSAGGTRNEQFF. The CDR3 DNA follows: TGTGCCAGCAGTTACTCGGCAGGGGGAACTAGGAATGAGCAGTTCTTC.

This clone has just a few counts. The V gene is TRBV28, the J gene TRBJ2-5, with 8 bases aligning to TRBD2. Trimming removed 6 bases from V and 5 bases from J; junction bases left unmatched: 14. The CDR3 consists of 16 residues. Germline CDR1 MDHEN, CDR2 SYDVKM. In DNA form, the CDR3 reads TGTGCCAGCAGATCCCGCGTAGCGGGGATGTGGGAGACCCAGTACTTC. This encodes CASRSRVAGMWETQYF. Looking up the rest from reference TRBV28 and TRBJ2-5 gives the full variable domain: DVKVTQSSRYLVKRTGEKVFLECVQDMDHENMFWYRQDPGLGLRLIYFSYDVKMKEKGDIPEGYSVSREKKERFSLILESASTNQTSMYLCASRSRVAGMWETQYFGPGTRLLVL.

This clone was found a few times. The chain has TRBV7-2 and TRBJ2-7, with D possibly TRBD2 on 7 matching bases. Trimming took off 7 bases at V and 6 bases at J, with 16 bases between the two ends. This CDR3 is built from 13 residues. Germline V lookup: CDR1 SGHTA, CDR2 FQGNSA. CDR3 coding DNA: TGTGCCAGCACCCGGGCGGGGGCCGGCGAGCAGTACTTC. Its protein product is CASTRAGAGEQYF.

This chain links TRBV7-2 with TRBJ1-5; possibly TRBD1 for D (6 bases). This CDR3 has 14 amino acids. Trimming took 6 bases from V and 7 from J, leaving 16 bases between them. Germline CDR1 reads SGHTA; CDR2 reads FQGNSA. The CDR3 here is CASRPNQGRQPQHF. The CDR3 DNA is TGTGCCAGCAGACCAAACCAGGGGAGACAGCCCCAGCATTTT.

Only a few counts were recorded for this clone. The rearrangement links TRBV4-3 to TRBJ2-7, with 7 bases lining up with TRBD2. The CDR3 length is 19 residues. CDR1 and CDR2 (germline): LGHNA, YSLEER. Trimming took 0 bases from V and 4 from J; bases not matched to a gene: 18. CDR3 in amino acids: CASSQDFVPPRGGGYEQYF. The CDR3 region has the DNA TGCGCCAGCAGCCAAGACTTCGTGCCCCCAAGAGGCGGGGGTTACGAGCAGTACTTC.

This clone was recorded many times. The CDR3 sequence: CACRDATNEKLFF. In nucleotides, the CDR3 is TGTGCCTGCCGGGATGCAACTAATGAAAAACTGTTTTTT. The chain couples TRBV19 to TRBJ1-4; D remains unclear. Germline values: CDR1 LNHDA, CDR2 SQIVND (reference sequence). Trimming removed 11 bases at V and 0 bases at J, with 10 bases between. The CDR3 sequence is 13 residues long.

The chain carries TRBV5-1 and TRBJ2-3; 9 positions agree with TRBD2. J lost 4 bases, V lost 5 bases, and 23 bases had no gene match. The V gene's germline CDR1 is SGHRS and CDR2 YFSETQ. CDR3 size: 20 residues. DNA of the CDR3: TGCGCCAGCAGTCTGTTGGTCGCAGGGTTTAGCGGGGGTAATGCAGATACGCAGTATTTT. Translation gives CASSLLVAGFSGGNADTQYF.

This clone was counted ten times or more. V usage is TRBV6-5 and J usage is TRBJ2-7, with D possibly TRBD2 on 5 matching bases. Germline V lookup: CDR1 MNHEY, CDR2 SVGAGI. The V end lost 10 bases, the J end lost 5 bases, and 18 bases lay between the germline ends. This CDR3 has 13 amino acids. The CDR3 region has the DNA TGTGCCAAACCGGGATCCCCGCGCCACGAGCAGTACTTC. Its protein product is CAKPGSPRHEQYF.

This clone has a handful of counts. The chain uses TRBV4-2 and TRBJ2-5; D might be TRBD2 (6 bases). The CDR3 is made up of 16 amino acids. In germline, CDR1 is LGHNA, CDR2 YNFKEQ. Trimming took 4 bases from V and 0 from J, leaving 15 bases between them. The CDR3 is CASSPNARDYQETQYF. The CDR3 bases are TGTGCCAGCAGCCCAAACGCCCGGGACTACCAAGAGACCCAGTACTTC.

The chain combines TRBV13 with TRBJ2-1; 7 bases are shared with TRBD1. After removal of 4 bases from V and 2 bases from J, the junction contained 11 bases not matched to a gene. This CDR3 has 17 residues. Germline CDR1 is PRHDT and CDR2 is FYEKMQ (reference sequence). For the CDR3, the DNA is TGTGCCAGCAGCTCCCCTGACACAGGGGAAGCCTACAATGAGCAGTTCTTC. Translation gives CASSSPDTGEAYNEQFF. The full variable domain, its missing parts supplied by reference TRBV13 and TRBJ2-1, is AAGVIQSPRHLIKEKRETATLKCYPIPRHDTVYWYQQGPGQDPQFLISFYEKMQSDKGSIPDRFSAQQFSDYHSELNMSSLELGDSALYFCASSSPDTGEAYNEQFFGPGTRLTVL.

The CDR3 nucleotides are TGCGCCAGCAGCTCCGGACAGGGGACTAATGAAAAACTGTTTTTT. As protein: CASSSGQGTNEKLFF. The chain has TRBV5-1 and TRBJ1-4; 9 bases match TRBD1. V lost 3 bases to trimming and J lost 2 bases; unmatched junction nucleotides: 2. There are 15 residues in the CDR3. Looked up from germline, CDR1 is SGHRS and CDR2 is YFSETQ. The full variable domain, with the rest looked up from reference TRBV5-1 and TRBJ1-4, is KAGVTQTPRYLIKTRGQQVTLSCSPISGHRSVSWYQQTPGQGLQFLFEYFSETQRNKGNFPGRFSGRQFSNSRSEMNVSTLELGDSALYLCASSSGQGTNEKLFFGSGTQLSVL.

This clone came up a few times. The chain carries TRBV5-1 and TRBJ2-7, with 15 bases aligning to TRBD2. CDR3 length equals 16 residues. V shed 4 bases and J 1 base; nucleotides not matched to a gene: 3. From germline, CDR1 is SGHRS and CDR2 YFSETQ. DNA for the CDR3: TGCGCCAGCAGCCAAGGACTAGCGGGGGGGTCCTACGAGCAGTACTTC. Its translation: CASSQGLAGGSYEQYF.

The chain recombines TRBV7-2 with TRBJ2-5; 12 nucleotides line up with TRBD2. The CDR3 is 18 amino acids. Germline loops: CDR1 SGHTA, CDR2 FQGNSA. The junction had 15 bases not matched to a gene; V was cut back by 5 bases and J by 5 bases. The CDR3 spells CASSAHHTSGGRRETQYF. The DNA of the CDR3 is TGTGCCAGCAGCGCCCACCACACTAGCGGGGGGCGGCGGGAGACCCAGTACTTC.

The rearrangement uses TRBV7-2 and TRBJ2-5, with D possibly being TRBD2 (7 bases). Germline values: CDR1 SGHTA, CDR2 FQGNSA. The germline V and J ends were trimmed by 0 bases and 5 bases, with 13 bases remaining between them. The CDR3 contains 15 residues. The CDR3 DNA sequence: TGTGCCAGCAGCTTAGCGGGGGGGCGAATGGAGACCCAGTACTTC. Its translation is CASSLAGGRMETQYF.

This clone has more than one count but fewer than ten. V usage is TRBV7-6 and J usage is TRBJ2-7; 8 bases are a match to TRBD1. Germline lookup yields CDR1 SGHVS and CDR2 FNYEAQ. This CDR3 is 16 amino acids long. V lost 0 bases to trimming and J lost 6 bases; unmatched junction nucleotides: 10. The CDR3: CASSLAFGTGPGEQYF. The CDR3 DNA is TGTGCCAGCAGCTTAGCTTTCGGGACAGGTCCCGGCGAGCAGTACTTC.

This clone occurred a few times. This sequence joins TRBV11-2 and TRBJ2-2, with TRBD2 matching over 8 bases. Germline CDR1 reads SGHAT; CDR2 reads FQNNGV. With 1 base clipped from V and 6 bases from J, the junction kept 1 base outside the gene matches. This CDR3 comprises 14 residues. CDR3 residues: CASSLAGGSGELFF. Written as DNA, the CDR3 is TGTGCCAGCAGCTTAGCGGGGGGGTCCGGGGAGCTGTTTTTT.

This sequence joins TRBV6-5 and TRBJ2-2; D unclear. Germline V gene lookup returns CDR1 MNHEY and CDR2 SVGAGI. This CDR3 is built from 12 residues. V was shortened by 6 bases and J by 4 bases, with 6 bases between the two germline ends. In DNA form, the CDR3 reads TGTGCCAGCAGCTACCTCACCGGGGAGCTGTTTTTT. This encodes CASSYLTGELFF.